This T cell receptor (beta chain) originates from a study of blood T cell repertoires in COVID-19 (dated by TCRdb to 2018 to 2020). With regard to the full study: Samples covering the acute and convalescent phases of COVID-19 were provided by collaborators in the United States, Italy and Spain. Samples came from the ongoing ImmuneRACE study (first 160 participants) plus 1,254 subjects from 6 global collaborators. The repertoires were made available in a free public database intended to serve as a resource for research on the immune response to SARS-CoV-2. The dataset comprised deeply sampled blood TCRbeta repertoires from subjects exposed to, actively infected with, or recovered from COVID-19. Nearly every sample came with metadata listing a de-identified subject ID, COVID-19 status, age in years and sex. The prospective study material was composed of cDNA or gDNA derived from T cells, B-cell-depleted T cells, or PBMCs. Where available, HLA class I and class II types were taken from metadata supplied by the sample provider and were not determined by assay-based typing.

Points on this clone: This clone's antigen is unknown. No much larger clone is present one base from it, and per-base qualities are unavailable.

Enrolling through a virtual design, the prospective study's participants ranged in age from roughly 18 to 95 years and lived across 24 United States geographic areas. Cohort assignment in the prospective study relied on participant-reported clinical history from a screening survey and a study questionnaire. Exposed participants had been in contact with someone with a PCR-confirmed or clinician-diagnosed COVID-19 case within 2 weeks of study entry. In the prospective study, whole blood, serum and a nasopharyngeal or oropharyngeal swab were collected from each participant by mobile phlebotomists. Over a roughly 2-month period, participants in the prospective study had the option of providing additional blood draws and questionnaires. Before DNA extraction, prospective study blood samples were shipped either frozen or at room temperature. Points the paper makes about the study in general: The amount of clinical and demographic metadata varied by source and participant and was provided uncurated.

From the cysteine through the phenylalanine, the CDR3 covers 16 amino acids. Only the CDR3 portion is preserved as DNA: 48 bases, with reading frame beginning at the first base. The germline V gene (reference sequence) sets CDR1 to PRHDT and CDR2 to FYEKMQ. Trimming removed 0 bases from V and 0 bases from J; the gene matches leave 2 bases unexplained. The immunoSEQ Assay, a bias-controlled multiplex PCR, was used to amplify TCRbeta CDR3 regions from genomic DNA. Per the authors' processing: Within the assay, amplification of reference gene primers was used to estimate how many nucleated cells each sample contained. To quantify the absolute abundance of each unique TCRbeta CDR3 rearrangement, sequence reads were collapsed and filtered. Productive Simpson clonality was computed per sample as the square root of Simpson's diversity index over productive rearrangements. Drawn from immuneACCESS, this table holds only the in-frame rearrangements with V and J called that TCRdb kept. Clones are partly lost; checked studies trace under half to an unresolved V gene and leave the rest unexplained. D and trimming were read from the DNA, whereas the V and J calls and clone size are those reported in that table. Here the sample has approximately 250,000 clones; 80% to 90% occur a single time. 2.5% to 3.5% of the sample lies in the top ten.

The receptor's source is a woman aged 40 to 55 who had been exposed to COVID-19. Recombination connected TRBV13 to TRBJ2-1, and 7 junction bases match TRBD1. Sequenced sample: PBMCs or T cells enriched from blood (not recorded which). The CDR3 corresponds to CASSLGGTDSYNEQFF. In nucleotide form, the sequence is TGTGCCAGCAGCTTAGGGGGGACAGACTCCTACAATGAGCAGTTCTTC.